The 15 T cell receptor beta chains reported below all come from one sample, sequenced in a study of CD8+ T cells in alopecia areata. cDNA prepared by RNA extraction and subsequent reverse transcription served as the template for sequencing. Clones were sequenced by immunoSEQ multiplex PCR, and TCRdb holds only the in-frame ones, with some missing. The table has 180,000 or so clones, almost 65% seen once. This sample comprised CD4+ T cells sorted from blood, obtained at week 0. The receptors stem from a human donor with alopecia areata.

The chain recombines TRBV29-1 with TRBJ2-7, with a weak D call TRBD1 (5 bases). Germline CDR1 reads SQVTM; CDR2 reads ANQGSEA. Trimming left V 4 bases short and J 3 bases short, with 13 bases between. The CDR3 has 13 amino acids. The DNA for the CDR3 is TGCAGCGTTGCACAGGCGATGAGCTACGAGCAGTACTTC. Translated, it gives CSVAQAMSYEQYF.

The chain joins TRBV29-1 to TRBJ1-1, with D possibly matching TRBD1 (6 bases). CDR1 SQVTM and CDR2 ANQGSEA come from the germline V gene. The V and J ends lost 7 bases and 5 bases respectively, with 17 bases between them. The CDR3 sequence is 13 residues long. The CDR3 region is CSAASERGTEAFF. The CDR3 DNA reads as TGCAGCGCCGCCAGCGAAAGGGGGACTGAAGCTTTCTTT.

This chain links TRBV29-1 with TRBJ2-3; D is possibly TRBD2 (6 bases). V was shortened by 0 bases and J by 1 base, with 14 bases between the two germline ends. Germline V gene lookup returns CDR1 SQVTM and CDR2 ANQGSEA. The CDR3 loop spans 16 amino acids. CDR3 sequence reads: CSVEDPTGGGTDTQYF. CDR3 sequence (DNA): TGCAGCGTTGAAGATCCCACTGGCGGGGGCACAGATACGCAGTATTTT.

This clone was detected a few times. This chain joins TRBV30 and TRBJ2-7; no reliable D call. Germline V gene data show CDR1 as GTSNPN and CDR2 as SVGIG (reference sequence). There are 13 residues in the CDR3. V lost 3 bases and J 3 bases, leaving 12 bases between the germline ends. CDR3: CAWSNMDGYEQYF. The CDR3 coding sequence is TGTGCCTGGAGCAATATGGACGGCTACGAGCAGTACTTC.

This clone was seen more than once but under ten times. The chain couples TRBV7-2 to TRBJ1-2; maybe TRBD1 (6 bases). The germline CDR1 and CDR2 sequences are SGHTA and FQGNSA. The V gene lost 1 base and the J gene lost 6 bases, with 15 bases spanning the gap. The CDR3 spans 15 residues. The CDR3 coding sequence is TGTGCCAGCAGCTTAGTCATGTTGGGGGCGAATGGCTACACCTTC. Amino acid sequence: CASSLVMLGANGYTF. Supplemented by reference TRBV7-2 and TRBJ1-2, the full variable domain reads GAGVSQSPSNKVTEKGKDVELRCDPISGHTALYWYRQSLGQGLEFLIYFQGNSAPDKSGLPSDRFSAERTGGSVSTLTIQRTQQEDSAVYLCASSLVMLGANGYTFGSGTRLTVV.

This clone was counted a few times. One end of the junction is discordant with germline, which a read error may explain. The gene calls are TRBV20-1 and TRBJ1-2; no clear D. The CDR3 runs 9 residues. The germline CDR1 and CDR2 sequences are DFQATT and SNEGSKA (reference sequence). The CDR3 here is CHPNYGYTF. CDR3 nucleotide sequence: TGTCACCCTAACTATGGCTACACCTTC.

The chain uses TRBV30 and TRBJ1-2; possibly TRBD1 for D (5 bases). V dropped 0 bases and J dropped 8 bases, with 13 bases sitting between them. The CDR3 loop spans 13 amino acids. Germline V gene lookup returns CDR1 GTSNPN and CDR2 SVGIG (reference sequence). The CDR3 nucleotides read TGTGCCTGGAGTGTAGTCAGGGAGGACGGCTACACCTTC. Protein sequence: CAWSVVREDGYTF.

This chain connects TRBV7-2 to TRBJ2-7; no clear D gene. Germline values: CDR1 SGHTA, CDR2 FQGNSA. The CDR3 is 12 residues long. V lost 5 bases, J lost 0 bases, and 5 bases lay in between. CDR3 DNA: TGTGCCAGCAGCCCACCCTCCTACGAGCAGTACTTC. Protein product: CASSPPSYEQYF.

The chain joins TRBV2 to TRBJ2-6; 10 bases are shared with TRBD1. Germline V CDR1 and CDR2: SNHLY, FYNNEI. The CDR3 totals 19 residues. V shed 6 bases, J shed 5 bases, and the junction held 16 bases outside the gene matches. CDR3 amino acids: CASRERRDRGNNWANVLTF. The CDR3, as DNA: TGTGCCAGCAGGGAAAGACGGGACAGGGGAAATAACTGGGCCAACGTCCTGACTTTC.

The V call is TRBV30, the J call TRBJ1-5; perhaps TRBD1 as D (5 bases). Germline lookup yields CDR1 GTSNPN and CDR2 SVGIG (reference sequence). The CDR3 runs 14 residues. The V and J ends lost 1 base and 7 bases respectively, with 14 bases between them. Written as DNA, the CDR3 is TGTGCCTGGAGTGGACAGACCTCACGACAGCCCCAGCATTTT. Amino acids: CAWSGQTSRQPQHF.

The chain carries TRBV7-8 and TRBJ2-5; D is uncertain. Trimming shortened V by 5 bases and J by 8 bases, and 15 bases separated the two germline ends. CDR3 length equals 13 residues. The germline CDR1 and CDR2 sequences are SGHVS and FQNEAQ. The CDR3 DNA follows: TGTGCCAGCAGCGAGGACGATCGGCGAACCCAGTACTTC. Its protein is CASSEDDRRTQYF.

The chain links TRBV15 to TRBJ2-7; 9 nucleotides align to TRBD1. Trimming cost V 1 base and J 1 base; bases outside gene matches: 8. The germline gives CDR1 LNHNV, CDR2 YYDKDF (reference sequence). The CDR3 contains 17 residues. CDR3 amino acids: CATSRGLGTGFSYEQYF. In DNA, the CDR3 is TGTGCCACCAGCAGAGGGTTGGGGACAGGGTTTTCCTACGAGCAGTACTTC.

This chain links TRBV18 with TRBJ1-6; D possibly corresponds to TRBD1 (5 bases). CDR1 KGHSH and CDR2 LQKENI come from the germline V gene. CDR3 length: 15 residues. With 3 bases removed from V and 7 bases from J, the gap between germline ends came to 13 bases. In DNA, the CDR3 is TGTGCCAGCTCACCCCGGACACAGGAGAATTCACCCCTCCACTTT. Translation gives CASSPRTQENSPLHF. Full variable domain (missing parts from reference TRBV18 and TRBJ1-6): NAGVMQNPRHLVRRRGQEARLRCSPMKGHSHVYWYRQLPEEGLKFMVYLQKENIIDESGMPKERFSAEFPKEGPSILRIQQVVRGDSAAYFCASSPRTQENSPLHFGNGTRLTVT.

CDR3 loop: CASSLEGVETQYF. In DNA, the CDR3 is TGCGCCAGCAGCTTGGAAGGGGTAGAGACCCAGTACTTC. The chain couples TRBV5-1 to TRBJ2-5; maybe TRBD1 (5 bases). V was trimmed by 0 bases and J by 4 bases, leaving 7 bases between them. The CDR3 totals 13 residues. Germline CDR1 and CDR2: SGHRS and YFSETQ.

The CDR3 nucleotides are TGTGCCAGTAGAGACGGGAGCCCTACTAACTATGGCTACACCTTC. Amino acid sequence: CASRDGSPTNYGYTF. V and J are TRBV19 and TRBJ1-2; D is undetermined. V was shortened by 6 bases and J by 0 bases, with 14 bases between the two germline ends. There are 15 residues in the CDR3. CDR1 is LNHDA, CDR2 SQIVND, per germline (reference sequence).